This TCR beta chain stems from a study of T-cell reconstitution after alpha-beta-depleted transplantation in children. This clonotype was recorded at least ten times. The germline gives CDR1 SGHTA, CDR2 FQGTGA. The CDR3 loop spans 12 amino acids. Trimming cost V 4 bases and J 3 bases, with 3 bases left between them. Using unique molecular identifiers, the investigators prepared the TCRbeta library. Via MiXCR, TCRdb re-called the PCR reads, giving one row per CDR3 protein. This table holds just under 550,000 distinct CDR3 sequences, about 18% found once. This receptor was obtained from a human donor who donated a stem cell graft to a child with acute lymphoblastic leukemia. The specimen was PBMCs from the stem cell graft donor, collected from the stem cell graft. J is TRBJ2-2 and V is TRBV7-3; D gene uncertain. CDR3 sequence (DNA): TGTGCCAGCAGCTCCTACACCGGGGAGCTGTTTTTT. Translating gives CASSSYTGELFF.